This TCR beta chain was sequenced during a study of T cell responses to AZD1222 COVID-19 vaccine (dated by TCRdb to the early 2020s). Background on the whole study: AZD1222 recipients with second doses at about 4 weeks or about 12 weeks were pooled, because spike-specific TCR depth and breadth did not differ between schedules. Enrollment into the trials was organized by age into subgroups of 18-55, 56-69 and 70-plus years, and those subgroups contained 148, 28 and 57 TCR-sequenced participants, respectively. A total of more than 230 trial participants underwent TCR sequencing, of whom 200 to 220 had received two doses of AZD1222 and about 26 had received two doses of the MenACWY control vaccine.

The CDR3 regions of human TCRbeta chains were subjected to immunosequencing. The authors' analysis ran thus. TCRs in the repertoires were matched against a reference library of SARS-CoV-2-specific TCRs that had been generated with the MIRA antigen-specificity platform. Breadth was defined as the fraction of unique TCRs that were SARS-CoV-2-associated. Depth was defined as the fraction of total T cells that were SARS-CoV-2-associated. Using the MIRA data, each spike-specific TCR was mapped to the spike region that the TCR reacts to and placed in a CD4 or CD8 class. Log10-transformed breadth and depth values were compared by one-way ANOVA with Sidak's multiple comparisons tests. TCRdb's version of the immuneACCESS table is confined to in-frame rearrangements and falls short of the full clone set. An unresolved V gene accounts for under half of the shortfall where checked; the remainder is of unknown origin. V and J calls plus clone size are reproduced from that table; the DNA served to infer D and trimming. Here the sample has about 120,000 clones; approximately 87% occur a single time. The ten largest clones capture under 4.5% of the sample.

The sample's time point label, decoded: baseline before first vaccination. Samples from vaccinated people were obtained from the UK trials COV001 and COV002, which included a single-blind randomized controlled phase 2/3 trial of AZD1222 (ChAdOx1 nCoV-19) in healthy adults. For TCRbeta chain sequencing, PBMC samples from trial participants were taken at day 0 and at day 28 after the second dose. About this clone itself: Its recognized antigen is unknown. Base-call qualities are not available, and no considerably larger clone is one nucleotide away.

CDR1 and CDR2 are read off the germline V gene as SGHAT and FQNNGV. The junction shows trimming of 4 bases on V and 5 bases on J, and the gene matches do not reach 10 bases of it. Taken from cysteine to phenylalanine, the CDR3 has 15 residues. Just the 45-base CDR3 DNA is kept, in frame starting at base 1. Overall results and qualifications from the work: In the small 56-69-year group, the increase in depth fell short of significance, most likely because of low power. Conclusions about previously exposed vaccinees were limited because only a handful of AZD1222 recipients were SARS-CoV-2 seropositive at baseline. Most participants were white British and females outnumbered males, and the authors suggested that clonal diversity may have been underestimated. Spike-specific TCR breadth and depth rose significantly after two AZD1222 doses compared with day 0 and with MenACWY recipients. Because no day 14 peak-response samples were available, repertoires were characterized only after the peak T cell response. Reportedly, almost half of the unique spike-specific TCRs recognized epitopes lying outside the regions that are mutated in the B.1.351 and B.1.1.7 variants. Vaccine-associated CD4 TCRs spanned the whole spike protein, with dominant responses in regions 160-218 and 743-854.

Sequenced material: peripheral blood, taken on day 0 of AZD1222 vaccination. This receptor chain uses TRBV11-2 and TRBJ1-2, and 7 bases in between align with TRBD1. This clonotype originated in an adult in good health. The DNA reads TGTGCCAGCAGCTCAAGGGGACAGTCAAATTATGGCTACACCTTC. Protein translation: CASSSRGQSNYGYTF.